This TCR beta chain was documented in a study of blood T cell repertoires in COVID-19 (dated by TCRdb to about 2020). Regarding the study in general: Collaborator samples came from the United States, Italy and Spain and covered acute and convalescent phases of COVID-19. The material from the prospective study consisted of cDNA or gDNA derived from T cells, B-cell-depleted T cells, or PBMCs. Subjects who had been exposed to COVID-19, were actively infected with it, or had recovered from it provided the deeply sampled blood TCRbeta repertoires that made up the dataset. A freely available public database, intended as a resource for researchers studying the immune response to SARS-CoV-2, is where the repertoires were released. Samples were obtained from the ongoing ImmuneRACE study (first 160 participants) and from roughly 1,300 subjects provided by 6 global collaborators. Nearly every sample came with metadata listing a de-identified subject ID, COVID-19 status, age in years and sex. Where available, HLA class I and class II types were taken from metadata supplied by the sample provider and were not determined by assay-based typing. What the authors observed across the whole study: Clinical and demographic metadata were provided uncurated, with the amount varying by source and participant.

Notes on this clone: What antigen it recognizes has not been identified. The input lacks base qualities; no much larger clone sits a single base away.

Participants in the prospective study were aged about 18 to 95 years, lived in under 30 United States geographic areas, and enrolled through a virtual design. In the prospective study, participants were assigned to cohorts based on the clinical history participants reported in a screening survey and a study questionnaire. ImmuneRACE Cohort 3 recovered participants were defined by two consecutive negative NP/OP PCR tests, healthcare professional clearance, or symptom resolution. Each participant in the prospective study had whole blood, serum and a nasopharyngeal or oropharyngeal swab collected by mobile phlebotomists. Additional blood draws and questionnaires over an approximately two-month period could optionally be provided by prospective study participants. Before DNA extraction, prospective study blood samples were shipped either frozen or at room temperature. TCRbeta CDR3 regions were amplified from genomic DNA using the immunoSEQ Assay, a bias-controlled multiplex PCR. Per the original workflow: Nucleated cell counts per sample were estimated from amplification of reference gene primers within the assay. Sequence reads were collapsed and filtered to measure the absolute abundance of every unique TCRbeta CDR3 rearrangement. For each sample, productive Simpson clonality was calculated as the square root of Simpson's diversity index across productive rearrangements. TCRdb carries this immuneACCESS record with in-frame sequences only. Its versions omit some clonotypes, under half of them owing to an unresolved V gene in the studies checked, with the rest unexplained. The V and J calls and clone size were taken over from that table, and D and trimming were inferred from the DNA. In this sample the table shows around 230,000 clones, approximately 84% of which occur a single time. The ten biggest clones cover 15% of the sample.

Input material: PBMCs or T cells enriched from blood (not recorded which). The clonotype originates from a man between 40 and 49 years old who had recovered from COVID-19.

The nucleotide sequence reads TGTGCCACCAGCAATGGACAGGGTTACACTGAAGCTTTCTTT. This encodes CATSNGQGYTEAFF. This receptor chain uses TRBV15 and TRBJ1-1, and 8 bases in between align with TRBD1. CDR1 LNHNV and CDR2 YYDKDF are derived from the germline V gene (reference sequence). From the cysteine through the phenylalanine, the CDR3 covers 14 amino acids. Left in the record is the CDR3 DNA by itself, 42 bases read in frame from the first base. The germline V end is reduced by 4 bases and the J end by 3 bases; junction bases left unmatched: 4.